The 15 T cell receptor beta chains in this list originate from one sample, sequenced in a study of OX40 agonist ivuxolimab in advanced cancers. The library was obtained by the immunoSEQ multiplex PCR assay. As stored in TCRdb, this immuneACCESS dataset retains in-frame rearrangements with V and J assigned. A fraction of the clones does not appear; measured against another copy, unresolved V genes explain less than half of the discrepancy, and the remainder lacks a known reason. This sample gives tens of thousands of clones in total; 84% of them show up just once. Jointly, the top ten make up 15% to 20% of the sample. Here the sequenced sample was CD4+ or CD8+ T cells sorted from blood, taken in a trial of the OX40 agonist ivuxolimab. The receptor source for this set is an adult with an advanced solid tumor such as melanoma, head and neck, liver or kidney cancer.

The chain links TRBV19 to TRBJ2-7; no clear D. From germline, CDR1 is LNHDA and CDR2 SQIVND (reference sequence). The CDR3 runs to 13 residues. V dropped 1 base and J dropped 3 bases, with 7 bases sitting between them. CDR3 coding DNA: TGTGCCAGTAGTATAGGACGAGGCTACGAGCAGTACTTC. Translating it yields CASSIGRGYEQYF.

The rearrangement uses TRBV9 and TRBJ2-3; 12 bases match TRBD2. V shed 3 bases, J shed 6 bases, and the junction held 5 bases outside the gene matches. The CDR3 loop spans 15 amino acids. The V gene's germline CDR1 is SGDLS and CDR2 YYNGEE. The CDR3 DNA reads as TGTGCCAGCAGCGGATCCGGGACTAGCGGGGATACGCAGTATTTT. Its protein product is CASSGSGTSGDTQYF.

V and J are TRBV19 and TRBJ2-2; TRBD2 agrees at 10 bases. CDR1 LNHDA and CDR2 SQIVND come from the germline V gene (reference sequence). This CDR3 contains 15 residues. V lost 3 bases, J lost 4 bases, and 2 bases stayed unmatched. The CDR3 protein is CASSISGGATGELFF. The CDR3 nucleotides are TGTGCCAGTAGTATCAGCGGGGGGGCCACCGGGGAGCTGTTTTTT.

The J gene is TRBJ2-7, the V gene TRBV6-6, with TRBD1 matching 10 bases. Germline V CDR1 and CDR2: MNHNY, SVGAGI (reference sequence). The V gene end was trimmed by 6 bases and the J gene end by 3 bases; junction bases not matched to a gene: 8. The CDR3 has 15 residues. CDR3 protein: CASSQGQGLYYEQYF. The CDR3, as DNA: TGTGCCAGCAGCCAGGGACAGGGGCTTTACTACGAGCAGTACTTC.

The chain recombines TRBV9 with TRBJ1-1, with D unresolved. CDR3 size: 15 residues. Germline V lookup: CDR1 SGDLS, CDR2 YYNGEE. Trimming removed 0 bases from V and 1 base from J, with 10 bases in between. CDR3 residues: CASSVGLFPNTEAFF. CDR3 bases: TGTGCCAGCAGCGTAGGTCTATTCCCGAACACTGAAGCTTTCTTT.

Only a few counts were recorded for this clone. As DNA, the CDR3 is TGTGCCAGCAGCTCGGACATATCCTACGAGCAGTACTTC. It yields the protein CASSSDISYEQYF. The rearrangement joins TRBV7-9 to TRBJ2-7, with TRBD1 as a possible D gene (5 bases). Germline loops: CDR1 SEHNR, CDR2 FQNEAQ (reference sequence). The CDR3 is 13 amino acids. V gave up 4 bases and J gave up 1 base, with 8 bases separating them.

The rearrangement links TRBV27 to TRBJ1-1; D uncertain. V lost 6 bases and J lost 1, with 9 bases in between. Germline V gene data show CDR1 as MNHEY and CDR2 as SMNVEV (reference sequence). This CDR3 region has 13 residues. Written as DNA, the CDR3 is TGTGCCAGCAGCCCTATCGGGAACACTGAAGCTTTCTTT. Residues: CASSPIGNTEAFF.

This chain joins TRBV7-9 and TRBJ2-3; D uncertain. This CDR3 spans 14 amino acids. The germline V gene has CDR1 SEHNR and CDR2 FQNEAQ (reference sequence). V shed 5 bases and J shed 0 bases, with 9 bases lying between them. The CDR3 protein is CASSPPTSTDTQYF. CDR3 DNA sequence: TGTGCCAGCAGCCCGCCGACTAGCACAGATACGCAGTATTTT.

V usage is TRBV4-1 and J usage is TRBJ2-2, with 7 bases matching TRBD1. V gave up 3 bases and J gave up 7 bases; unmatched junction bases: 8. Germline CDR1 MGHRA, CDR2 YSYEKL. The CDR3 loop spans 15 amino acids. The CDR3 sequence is CASSQEDRWNGELFF. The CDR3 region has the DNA TGCGCCAGCAGCCAGGAGGACAGGTGGAACGGGGAGCTGTTTTTT.

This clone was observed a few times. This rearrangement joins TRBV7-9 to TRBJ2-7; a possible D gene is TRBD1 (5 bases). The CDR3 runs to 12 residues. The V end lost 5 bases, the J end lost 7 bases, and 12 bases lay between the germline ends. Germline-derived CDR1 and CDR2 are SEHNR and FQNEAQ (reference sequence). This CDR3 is CASSAGFWEQYF. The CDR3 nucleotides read TGTGCCAGCAGCGCAGGGTTTTGGGAGCAGTACTTC.

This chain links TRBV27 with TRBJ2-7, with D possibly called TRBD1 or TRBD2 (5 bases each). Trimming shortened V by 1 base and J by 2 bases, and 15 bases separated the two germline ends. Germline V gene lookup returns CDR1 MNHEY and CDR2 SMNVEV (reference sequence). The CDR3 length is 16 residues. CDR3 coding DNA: TGTGCCAGCAGTTTATGGGGTTCGGGGCTCGCCTACGAGCAGTACTTC. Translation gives CASSLWGSGLAYEQYF.

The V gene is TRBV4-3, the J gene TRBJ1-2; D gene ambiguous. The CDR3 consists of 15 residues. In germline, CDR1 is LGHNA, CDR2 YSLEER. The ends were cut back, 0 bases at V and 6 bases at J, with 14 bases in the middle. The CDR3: CASSQDRAPGNGYTF. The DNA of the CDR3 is TGCGCCAGCAGCCAAGATCGGGCACCGGGTAATGGCTACACCTTC.

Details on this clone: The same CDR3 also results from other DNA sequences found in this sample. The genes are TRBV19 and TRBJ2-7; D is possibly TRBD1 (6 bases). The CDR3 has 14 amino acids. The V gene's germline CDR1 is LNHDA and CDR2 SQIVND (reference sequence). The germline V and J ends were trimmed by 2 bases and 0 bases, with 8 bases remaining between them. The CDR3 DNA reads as TGTGCCAGTAGTATAACAGGGAGCTCCTACGAGCAGTACTTC. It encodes CASSITGSSYEQYF.

DNA for the CDR3: TGTGCCAGCAGCCCCGGGACAGGGGGCACAGCTTTCTTT. Protein sequence: CASSPGTGGTAFF. The chain carries TRBV11-2 and TRBJ1-1; the match to TRBD1 covers 12 bases. The CDR3 sequence is 13 residues long. Germline V CDR1 and CDR2: SGHAT, FQNNGV. V lost 5 bases, J lost 10 bases, and 5 bases stayed unmatched.

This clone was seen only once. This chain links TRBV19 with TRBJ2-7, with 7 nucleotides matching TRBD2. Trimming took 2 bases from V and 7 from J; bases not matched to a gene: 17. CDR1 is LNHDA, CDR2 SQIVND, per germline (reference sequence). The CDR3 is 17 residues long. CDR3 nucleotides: TGTGCCAGTAGTATAAGTGACGAGGGAGGGCCCCAAAGTGAGCAGTACTTC. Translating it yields CASSISDEGGPQSEQYF.